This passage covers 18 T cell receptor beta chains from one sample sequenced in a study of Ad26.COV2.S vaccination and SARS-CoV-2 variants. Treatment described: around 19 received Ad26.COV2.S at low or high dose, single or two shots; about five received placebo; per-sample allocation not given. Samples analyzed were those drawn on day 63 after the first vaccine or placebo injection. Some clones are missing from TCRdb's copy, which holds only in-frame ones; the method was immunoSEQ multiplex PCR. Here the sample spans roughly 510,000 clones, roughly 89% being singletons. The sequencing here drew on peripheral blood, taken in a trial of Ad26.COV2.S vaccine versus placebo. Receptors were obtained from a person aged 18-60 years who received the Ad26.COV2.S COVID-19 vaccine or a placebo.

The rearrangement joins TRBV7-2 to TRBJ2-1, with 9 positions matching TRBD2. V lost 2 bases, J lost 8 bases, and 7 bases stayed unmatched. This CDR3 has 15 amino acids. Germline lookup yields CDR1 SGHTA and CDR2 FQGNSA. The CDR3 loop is CASSLFGGRADEQFF. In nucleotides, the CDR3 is TGTGCCAGCAGCTTATTTGGCGGGAGGGCAGATGAGCAGTTCTTC.

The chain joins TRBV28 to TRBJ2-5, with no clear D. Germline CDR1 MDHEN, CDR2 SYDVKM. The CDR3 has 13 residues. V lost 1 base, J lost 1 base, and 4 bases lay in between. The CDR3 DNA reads TGTGCCAGCAGTTTATCCTCCCAAGAGACCCAGTACTTC. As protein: CASSLSSQETQYF.

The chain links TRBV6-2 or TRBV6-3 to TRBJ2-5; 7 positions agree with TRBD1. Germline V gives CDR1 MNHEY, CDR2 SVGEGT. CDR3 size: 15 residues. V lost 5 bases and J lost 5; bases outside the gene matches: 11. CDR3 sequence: CASSRTRTGVETQYF. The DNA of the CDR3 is TGTGCCAGCAGTCGAACGCGAACAGGGGTCGAGACCCAGTACTTC.

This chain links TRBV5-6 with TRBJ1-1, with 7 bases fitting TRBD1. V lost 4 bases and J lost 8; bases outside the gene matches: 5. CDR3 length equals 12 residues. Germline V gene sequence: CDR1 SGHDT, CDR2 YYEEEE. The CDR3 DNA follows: TGTGCCAGCAGCGACAGGGTAGGAGAAGCTTTCTTT. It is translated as CASSDRVGEAFF.

In nucleotides, the CDR3 is TGTGCCAGTAGTATCCAACAGGGAAAGAATTCACCCCTCCACTTT. Amino acids: CASSIQQGKNSPLHF. The chain combines TRBV19 with TRBJ1-6; D might be TRBD1 (6 bases). The CDR3 spans 15 residues. CDR1 is LNHDA and CDR2 is SQIVND in the germline V gene (reference sequence). Trimming stripped 3 bases from V and 7 bases from J, with 13 bases between.

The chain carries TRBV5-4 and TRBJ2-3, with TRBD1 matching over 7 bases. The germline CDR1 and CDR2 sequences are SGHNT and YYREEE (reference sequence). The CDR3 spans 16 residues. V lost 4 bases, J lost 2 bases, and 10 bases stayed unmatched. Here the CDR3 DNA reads TGTGCCAGCAGCCCGGGACAGCTGGTAACCACAGATACGCAGTATTTT. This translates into CASSPGQLVTTDTQYF.

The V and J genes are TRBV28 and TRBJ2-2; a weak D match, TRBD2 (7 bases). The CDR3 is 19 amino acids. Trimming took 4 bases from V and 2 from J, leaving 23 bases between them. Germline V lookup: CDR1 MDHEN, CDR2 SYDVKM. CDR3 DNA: TGTGCCAGCAGTTCGGGGTCGTGGGGGGGCACCGATAACACCGGGGAGCTGTTTTTT. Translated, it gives CASSSGSWGGTDNTGELFF.

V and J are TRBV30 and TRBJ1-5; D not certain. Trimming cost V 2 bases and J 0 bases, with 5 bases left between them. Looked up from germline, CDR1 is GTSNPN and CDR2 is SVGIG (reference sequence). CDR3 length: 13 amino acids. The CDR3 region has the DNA TGTGCCTGGAGTACCAATAGCAATCAGCCCCAGCATTTT. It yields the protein CAWSTNSNQPQHF.

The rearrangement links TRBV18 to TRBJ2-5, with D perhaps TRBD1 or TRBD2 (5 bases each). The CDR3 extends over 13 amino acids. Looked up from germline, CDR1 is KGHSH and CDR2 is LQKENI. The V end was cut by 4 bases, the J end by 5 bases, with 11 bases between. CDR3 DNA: TGTGCCAGCTCACGAGGGGTCTGGGAGACCCAGTACTTC. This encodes CASSRGVWETQYF.

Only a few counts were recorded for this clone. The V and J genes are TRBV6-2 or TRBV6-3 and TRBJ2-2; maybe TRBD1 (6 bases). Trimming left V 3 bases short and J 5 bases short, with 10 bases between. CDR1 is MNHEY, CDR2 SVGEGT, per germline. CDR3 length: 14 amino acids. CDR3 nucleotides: TGTGCCAGCAGTTATAGGCAGGGGACCGGGGAGCTGTTTTTT. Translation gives CASSYRQGTGELFF.

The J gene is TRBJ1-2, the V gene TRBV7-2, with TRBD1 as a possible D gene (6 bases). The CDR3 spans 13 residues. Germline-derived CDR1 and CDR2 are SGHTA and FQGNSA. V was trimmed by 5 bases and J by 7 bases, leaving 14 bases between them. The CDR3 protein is CASSITGLRGYTF. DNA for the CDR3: TGTGCCAGCAGCATAACAGGGCTACGTGGCTACACCTTC.

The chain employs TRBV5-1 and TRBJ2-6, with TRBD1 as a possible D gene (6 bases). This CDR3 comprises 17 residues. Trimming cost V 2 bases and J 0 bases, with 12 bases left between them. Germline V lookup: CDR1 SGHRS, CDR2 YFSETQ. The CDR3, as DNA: TGCGCCAGCAGCTTAACCGGGACAAACTCTGGGGCCAACGTCCTGACTTTC. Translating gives CASSLTGTNSGANVLTF.

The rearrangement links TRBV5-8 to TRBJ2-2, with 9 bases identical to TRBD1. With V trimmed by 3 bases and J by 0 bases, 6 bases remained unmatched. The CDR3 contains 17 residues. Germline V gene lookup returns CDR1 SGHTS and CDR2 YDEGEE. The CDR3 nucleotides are TGTGCCAGCAGCTCGACCCGGGACAGGGCGAACACCGGGGAGCTGTTTTTT. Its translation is CASSSTRDRANTGELFF.

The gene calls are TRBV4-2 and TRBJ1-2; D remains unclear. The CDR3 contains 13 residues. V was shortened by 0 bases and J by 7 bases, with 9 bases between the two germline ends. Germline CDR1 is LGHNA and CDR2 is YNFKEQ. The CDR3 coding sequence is TGTGCCAGCAGCCAAGAGAGGGCGCTTGGCTACACCTTC. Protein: CASSQERALGYTF.

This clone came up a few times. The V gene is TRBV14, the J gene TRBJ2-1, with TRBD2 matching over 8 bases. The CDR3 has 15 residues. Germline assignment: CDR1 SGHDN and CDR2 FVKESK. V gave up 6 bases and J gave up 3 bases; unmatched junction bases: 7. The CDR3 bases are TGTGCCAGCAGTCCCTTAGCGGGAAGCTACAATGAGCAGTTCTTC. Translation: CASSPLAGSYNEQFF.

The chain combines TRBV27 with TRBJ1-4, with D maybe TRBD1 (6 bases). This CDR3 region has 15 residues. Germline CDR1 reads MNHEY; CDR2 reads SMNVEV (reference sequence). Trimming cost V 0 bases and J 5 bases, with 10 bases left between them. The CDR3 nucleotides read TGTGCCAGCAGTTTATCTGGGGGCTGGAATGAAAAACTGTTTTTT. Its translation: CASSLSGGWNEKLFF. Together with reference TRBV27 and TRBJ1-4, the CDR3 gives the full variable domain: EAQVTQNPRYLITVTGKKLTVTCSQNMNHEYMSWYRQDPGLGLRQIYYSMNVEVTDKGDVPEGYKVSRKEKRNFPLILESPSPNQTSLYFCASSLSGGWNEKLFFGSGTQLSVL.

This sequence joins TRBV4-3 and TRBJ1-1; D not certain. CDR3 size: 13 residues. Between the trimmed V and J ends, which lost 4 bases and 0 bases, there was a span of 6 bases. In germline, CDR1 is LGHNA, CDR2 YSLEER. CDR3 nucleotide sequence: TGCGCCAGCAGCCTAACACTGAACACTGAAGCTTTCTTT. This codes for CASSLTLNTEAFF.

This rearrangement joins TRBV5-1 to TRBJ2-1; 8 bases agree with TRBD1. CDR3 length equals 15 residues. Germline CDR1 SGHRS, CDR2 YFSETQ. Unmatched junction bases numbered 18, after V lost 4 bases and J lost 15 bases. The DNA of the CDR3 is TGCGCCAGCAGCCAAAGCGACAGGGGACGGAACTTAGGGTTCTTC. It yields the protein CASSQSDRGRNLGFF.